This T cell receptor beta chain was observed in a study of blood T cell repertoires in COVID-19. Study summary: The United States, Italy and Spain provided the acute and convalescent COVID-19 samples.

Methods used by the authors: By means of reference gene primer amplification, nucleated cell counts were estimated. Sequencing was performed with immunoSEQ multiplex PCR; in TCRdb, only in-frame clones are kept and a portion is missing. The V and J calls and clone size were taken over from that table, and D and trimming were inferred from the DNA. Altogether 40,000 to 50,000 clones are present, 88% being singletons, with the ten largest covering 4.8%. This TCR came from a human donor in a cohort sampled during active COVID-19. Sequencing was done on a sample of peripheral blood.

The CDR3 spells CASSPPGLAGGRSPEQFF. The CDR3 DNA sequence: TGTGCCAGCAGTCCGCCGGGACTAGCGGGAGGAAGGTCTCCTGAGCAGTTCTTC. The chain employs TRBV6-6 and TRBJ2-1, with TRBD2 identical over 15 bases. V was clipped by 5 bases and J by 9 bases; unmatched bases: 14. This CDR3 contains 18 residues. From germline, CDR1 is MNHNY and CDR2 SVGAGI (reference sequence).